This entry is about one T cell receptor beta chain. The sample originates from a study of blood T cells in healthy people across ages. The use of a sample-barcoded 5' primer and a J-beta primer mix characterized a second PCR of roughly 6 to 11 cycles. MiXCR was run by TCRdb on the 5' RACE reads, yielding one entry per CDR3 protein. The sample has 1.5 million or so distinct CDR3 sequences, approximately 43% seen once; the top ten hold roughly 3.7%. V was shortened by 5 bases and J by 2 bases, with 17 bases between the two germline ends. The CDR3 covers 15 residues. Per the germline V gene, CDR1 is SQVTM and CDR2 is ANQGSEA.

This sequence joins TRBV29-1 and TRBJ2-3; D unclear. The specimen sequenced was blood. This TCR was sampled from a woman between 18 and 30 years old in good health. CDR3 protein: CSVTQGSGNTDTQYF. CDR3 nucleotides: TGCAGCGTTACGCAAGGCAGTGGGAACACAGATACGCAGTATTTT.